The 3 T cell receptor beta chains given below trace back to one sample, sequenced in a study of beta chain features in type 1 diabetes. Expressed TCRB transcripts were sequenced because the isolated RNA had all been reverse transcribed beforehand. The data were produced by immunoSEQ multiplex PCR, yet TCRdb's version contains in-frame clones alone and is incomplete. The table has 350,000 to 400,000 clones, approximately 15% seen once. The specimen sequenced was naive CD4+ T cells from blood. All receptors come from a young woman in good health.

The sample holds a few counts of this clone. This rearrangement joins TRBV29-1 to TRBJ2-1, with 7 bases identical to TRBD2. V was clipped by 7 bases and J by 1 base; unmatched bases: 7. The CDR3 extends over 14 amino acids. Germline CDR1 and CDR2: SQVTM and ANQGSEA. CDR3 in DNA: TGCAGCGCTCAGCGGGGACCTTCCTACAATGAGCAGTTCTTC. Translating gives CSAQRGPSYNEQFF.

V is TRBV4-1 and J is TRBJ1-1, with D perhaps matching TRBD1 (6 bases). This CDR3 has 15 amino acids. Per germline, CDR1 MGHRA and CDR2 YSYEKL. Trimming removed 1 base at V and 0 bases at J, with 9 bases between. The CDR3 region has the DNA TGCGCCAGCAGCCAAGGGACAGTTATGAACACTGAAGCTTTCTTT. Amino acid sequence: CASSQGTVMNTEAFF.

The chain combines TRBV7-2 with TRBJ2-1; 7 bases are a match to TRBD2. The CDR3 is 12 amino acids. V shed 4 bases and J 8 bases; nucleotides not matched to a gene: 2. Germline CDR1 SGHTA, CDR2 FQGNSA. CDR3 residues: CASSWTSDEQFF. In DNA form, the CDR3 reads TGTGCCAGCAGCTGGACTAGTGATGAGCAGTTCTTC.